Presented here are 22 T cell receptor beta chains from one specimen sequenced in a study of T cell responses to AZD1222 COVID-19 vaccine. Generated by immunoSEQ multiplex PCR, the TCRdb table keeps only in-frame clones and is missing some. Of around 150,000 clones detected, 92% appear once; the ten largest clones hold approximately 3.6%. This material consisted of peripheral blood, taken 28 days after the second AZD1222 dose. Receptor source: an adult who received the AZD1222 COVID-19 vaccine.

This clone came up a few times. The chain is built from TRBV5-1 and TRBJ2-7; TRBD1 agrees at 8 bases. The germline CDR1 and CDR2 sequences are SGHRS and YFSETQ. The CDR3 consists of 15 residues. J lost 1 base, V lost 1 base, and 4 bases had no gene match. The CDR3, as DNA: TGCGCCAGCAGCTTGTGGACAGGGCCGTCCTACGAGCAGTACTTC. It encodes CASSLWTGPSYEQYF. Complete variable domain (other parts from reference TRBV5-1 and TRBJ2-7): KAGVTQTPRYLIKTRGQQVTLSCSPISGHRSVSWYQQTPGQGLQFLFEYFSETQRNKGNFPGRFSGRQFSNSRSEMNVSTLELGDSALYLCASSLWTGPSYEQYFGPGTRLTVT.

This clone was counted only a few times. The chain combines TRBV7-8 with TRBJ2-7, with D unclear. V lost 3 bases and J lost 2, with 8 bases in between. Germline V gene sequence: CDR1 SGHVS, CDR2 FQNEAQ. CDR3 length equals 13 residues. CDR3 DNA sequence: TGTGCCAGCAGCTTTAAGGCGACCTACGAGCAGTACTTC. It translates to CASSFKATYEQYF.

The V call is TRBV5-1, the J call TRBJ2-1; 10 bases fit TRBD2. Germline assignment: CDR1 SGHRS and CDR2 YFSETQ. The V and J ends lost 4 bases and 6 bases, in that order; junction bases with no gene match: 4. The CDR3 length is 14 residues. CDR3 region: CASSTLAGVNEQFF. In DNA form, the CDR3 reads TGCGCCAGCAGCACCCTAGCGGGAGTCAATGAGCAGTTCTTC.

The chain carries TRBV12-3 or TRBV12-4 and TRBJ1-5; 7 bases map to TRBD1. CDR3 length: 12 amino acids. J was trimmed by 4 bases and V by 6 bases; bases with no gene match: 0. The CDR3 here is CASRQGNQPQHF. In DNA, the CDR3 is TGTGCCAGCAGACAGGGGAATCAGCCCCAGCATTTT.

This clone was seen only once. The V call is TRBV27, the J call TRBJ1-2; D is possibly TRBD1 (6 bases). From germline, CDR1 is MNHEY and CDR2 SMNVEV (reference sequence). The CDR3 consists of 17 residues. V lost 5 bases to trimming and J lost 0 bases, with 19 bases between them. The CDR3 loop reads CASSLQQGGATNYGYTF. Here the CDR3 DNA reads TGTGCCAGCAGTCTCCAACAGGGTGGGGCTACTAACTATGGCTACACCTTC.

The chain couples TRBV5-1 to TRBJ1-4; 11 nucleotides align to TRBD1. This CDR3 region has 15 residues. The V gene end was trimmed by 3 bases and the J gene end by 8 bases; junction bases not matched to a gene: 6. In germline, CDR1 is SGHRS, CDR2 YFSETQ. CDR3 sequence: CASSWGQGVGEKLFF. The DNA for the CDR3 is TGCGCCAGCAGCTGGGGACAGGGGGTCGGAGAAAAACTGTTTTTT.

The V gene is TRBV11-3, the J gene TRBJ2-3; no clear D gene. Looked up from germline, CDR1 is SGHNT and CDR2 is YENEEA. The CDR3 loop spans 13 amino acids. V dropped 5 bases and J dropped 5 bases, with 11 bases sitting between them. CDR3: CASSLTTGDTQYF. The DNA for the CDR3 is TGTGCCAGCAGCCTTACAACGGGAGATACGCAGTATTTT.

The chain recombines TRBV2 with TRBJ1-6; 9 bases are a match to TRBD1. Losses at the gene ends were 11 bases for V and 6 bases for J; bases not matched to a gene: 5. This CDR3 has 13 residues. Germline V gene data show CDR1 as SNHLY and CDR2 as FYNNEI. In nucleotides, the CDR3 is TGTGCCGCGGGGGACAGGGTTAATTCACCCCTCCACTTT. Translating it yields CAAGDRVNSPLHF.

The chain is built from TRBV10-3 and TRBJ1-4, with D unresolved. This CDR3 contains 13 residues. Germline V gene lookup returns CDR1 ENHRY and CDR2 SYGVKD. Trimming shortened V by 10 bases and J by 11 bases, and 20 bases separated the two germline ends. CDR3: CASTEHSLGKLFF. CDR3 sequence (DNA): TGTGCCAGCACCGAACATTCGCTTGGTAAACTGTTTTTT.

The rearrangement joins TRBV6-5 to TRBJ1-2; 11 bases line up with TRBD1. The trim removed 2 bases at V and 5 bases at J, leaving 4 bases unmatched. Per the germline V gene, CDR1 is MNHEY and CDR2 is SVGAGI. The CDR3 runs to 15 residues. The CDR3 is CASSYNGQGAYGYTF. The CDR3 DNA is TGTGCCAGCAGTTACAACGGACAGGGGGCTTATGGCTACACCTTC.

V gene TRBV19 combines with J gene TRBJ1-2, with 7 bases fitting TRBD1. The CDR3 contains 16 residues. The V gene's germline CDR1 is LNHDA and CDR2 SQIVND (reference sequence). V dropped 5 bases and J dropped 7; count of bases not matched to a gene: 16. CDR3: CASSAGDSHPLVGYTF. For the CDR3, the DNA is TGTGCCAGTAGTGCGGGGGACAGCCACCCCTTAGTTGGCTACACCTTC.

CDR3 residues: CASSNPGFGPHEQYF. The CDR3 DNA reads TGTGCCAGTTCAAATCCGGGTTTTGGTCCCCACGAGCAGTACTTC. This rearrangement joins TRBV19 to TRBJ2-7; no clear D gene. There are 15 residues in the CDR3. V was cut by 8 bases and J by 5 bases, with 22 bases left in between. From germline, CDR1 is LNHDA and CDR2 SQIVND (reference sequence).

The V and J genes are TRBV3-1 (or the pseudogene TRBV3-2) and TRBJ2-5; 11 bases agree with TRBD1. The CDR3 consists of 15 residues. The germline gives CDR1 LGHDT, CDR2 YNNKEL (reference sequence). V lost 6 bases and J lost 5; bases outside the gene matches: 8. The CDR3 loop is CASSRLRDRGETQYF. The CDR3 coding sequence is TGTGCCAGCAGTAGGTTAAGGGACAGGGGGGAGACCCAGTACTTC.

This chain connects TRBV3-1 (or the pseudogene TRBV3-2) to TRBJ1-5, with 10 bases matching TRBD1. V was clipped by 5 bases and J by 6 bases; unmatched bases: 7. This CDR3 has 15 residues. Germline-derived CDR1 and CDR2 are LGHDT and YNNKEL (reference sequence). The CDR3 DNA follows: TGTGCCAGCAGCGCCCGACAGGGGGCGGGTCAGCCCCAGCATTTT. As protein: CASSARQGAGQPQHF.

The chain couples TRBV5-6 to TRBJ1-1, with D uncertain. The CDR3 covers 11 residues. V lost 6 bases to trimming and J lost 7 bases, with 10 bases between them. Germline V lookup: CDR1 SGHDT, CDR2 YYEEEE. The DNA of the CDR3 is TGTGCCAGCAACCGGGCGGATGAAGCTTTCTTT. As protein: CASNRADEAFF.

The J gene is TRBJ1-1, the V gene TRBV9, with D unresolved. The CDR3 has 15 amino acids. V lost 1 base to trimming and J lost 0 bases, with 10 bases between them. CDR1 is SGDLS, CDR2 YYNGEE, per germline. The CDR3 sequence is CASSVTSVMNTEAFF. The CDR3 DNA is TGTGCCAGCAGCGTAACGAGCGTCATGAACACTGAAGCTTTCTTT.

The J gene is TRBJ1-4, the V gene TRBV6-5; TRBD1 is a possible D gene (6 bases). Per germline, CDR1 MNHEY and CDR2 SVGAGI. V was cut by 6 bases and J by 2 bases, with 10 bases left in between. The CDR3 is 14 amino acids. The CDR3 DNA follows: TGTGCCAGCAGCGTCCAGGGGACTAATGAAAAACTGTTTTTT. Protein product: CASSVQGTNEKLFF.

The chain recombines TRBV6-2 or TRBV6-3 with TRBJ2-3, with 8 bases that match TRBD1. Germline CDR1 reads MNHEY; CDR2 reads SVGEGT. The V and J ends lost 1 base and 2 bases, in that order; junction bases with no gene match: 8. The CDR3 length is 17 residues. DNA of the CDR3: TGTGCCAGCAGTTACTGGGCACAGGGGGACCACACAGATACGCAGTATTTT. Its protein product is CASSYWAQGDHTDTQYF.

The chain joins TRBV19 to TRBJ2-4; perhaps TRBD2 as D (5 bases). This CDR3 contains 14 residues. Trimming stripped 6 bases from V and 7 bases from J, with 16 bases between. The germline CDR1 and CDR2 sequences are LNHDA and SQIVND (reference sequence). CDR3 loop: CASRPGSGINIQYF. CDR3 nucleotides: TGTGCCAGTAGACCCGGGTCGGGAATCAACATTCAGTACTTC.

The genes are TRBV7-9 and TRBJ1-1; 7 bases are a match to TRBD1. The CDR3 has 14 amino acids. Germline V gives CDR1 SEHNR, CDR2 FQNEAQ (reference sequence). With 3 bases clipped from V and 4 bases from J, the junction kept 5 bases outside the gene matches. The CDR3 here is CASSLVGQATEAFF. CDR3 sequence (DNA): TGTGCCAGCAGCTTGGTCGGACAGGCCACTGAAGCTTTCTTT.

The V call is TRBV9, the J call TRBJ1-2, with TRBD1 identical over 8 bases. This CDR3 region has 15 residues. The germline V gene has CDR1 SGDLS and CDR2 YYNGEE. V lost 2 bases, J lost 7 bases, and 10 bases stayed unmatched. The CDR3 protein is CASSVQLGQGAGYTF. In nucleotides, the CDR3 is TGTGCCAGCAGCGTTCAATTAGGACAGGGTGCTGGCTACACCTTC.

The table lists this clone with many counts. V and J are TRBV20-1 and TRBJ1-5, with D unclear. The CDR3 is 15 amino acids. Trimming removed 3 bases from V and 2 bases from J, with 14 bases in between. Germline assignment: CDR1 DFQATT and CDR2 SNEGSKA (reference sequence). The DNA for the CDR3 is TGCAGTGCTAGTATCCCAAGGTCCGGCAATCAGCCCCAGCATTTT. Protein: CSASIPRSGNQPQHF.